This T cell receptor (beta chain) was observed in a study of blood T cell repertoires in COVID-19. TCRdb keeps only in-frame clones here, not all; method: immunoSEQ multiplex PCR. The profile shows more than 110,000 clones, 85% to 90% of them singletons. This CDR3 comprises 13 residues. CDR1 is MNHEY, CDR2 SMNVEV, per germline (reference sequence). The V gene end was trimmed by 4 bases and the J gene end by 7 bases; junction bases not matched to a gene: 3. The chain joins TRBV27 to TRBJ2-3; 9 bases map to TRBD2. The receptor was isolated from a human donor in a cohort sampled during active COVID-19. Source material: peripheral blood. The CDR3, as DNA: TGTGCCAGCAGTTCGCGGGAGGGAAATACGCAGTATTTT. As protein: CASSSREGNTQYF.